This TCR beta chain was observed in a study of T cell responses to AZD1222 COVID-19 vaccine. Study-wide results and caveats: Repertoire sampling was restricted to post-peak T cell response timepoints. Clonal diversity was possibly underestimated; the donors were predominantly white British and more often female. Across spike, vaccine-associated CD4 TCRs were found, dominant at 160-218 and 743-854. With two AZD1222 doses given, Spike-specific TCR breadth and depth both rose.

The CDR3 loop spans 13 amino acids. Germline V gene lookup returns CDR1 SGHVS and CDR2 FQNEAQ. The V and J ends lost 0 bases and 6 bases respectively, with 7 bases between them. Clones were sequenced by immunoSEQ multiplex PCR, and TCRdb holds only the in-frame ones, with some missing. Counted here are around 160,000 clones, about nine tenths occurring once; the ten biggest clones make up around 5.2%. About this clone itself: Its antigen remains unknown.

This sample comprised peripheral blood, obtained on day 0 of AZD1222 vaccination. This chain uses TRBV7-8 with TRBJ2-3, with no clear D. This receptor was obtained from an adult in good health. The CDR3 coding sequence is TGTGCCAGCAGCTTAGCGGCTTATGATACGCAGTATTTT. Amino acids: CASSLAAYDTQYF.